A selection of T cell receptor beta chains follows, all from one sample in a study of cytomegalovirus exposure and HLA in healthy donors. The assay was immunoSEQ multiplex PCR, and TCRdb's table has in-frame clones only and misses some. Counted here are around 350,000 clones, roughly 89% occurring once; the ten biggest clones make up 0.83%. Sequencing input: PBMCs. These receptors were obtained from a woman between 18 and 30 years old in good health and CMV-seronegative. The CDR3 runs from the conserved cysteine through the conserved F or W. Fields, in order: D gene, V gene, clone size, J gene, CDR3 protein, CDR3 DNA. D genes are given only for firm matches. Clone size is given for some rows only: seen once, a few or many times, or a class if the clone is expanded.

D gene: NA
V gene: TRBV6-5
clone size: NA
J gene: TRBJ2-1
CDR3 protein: CASSYSSGGLFDEQFF
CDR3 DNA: TGTGCCAGCAGTTACTCGAGTGGGGGCCTATTCGATGAGCAGTTCTTC

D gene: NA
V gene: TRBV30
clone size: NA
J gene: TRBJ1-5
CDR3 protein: CAWSPGHQSNQPQHF
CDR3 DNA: TGTGCCTGGAGCCCGGGACACCAAAGCAATCAGCCCCAGCATTTT

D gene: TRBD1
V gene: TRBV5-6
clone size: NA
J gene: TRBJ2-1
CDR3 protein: CASSPTGQGAHNEQFF
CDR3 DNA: TGTGCCAGCAGCCCCACCGGACAGGGGGCCCACAATGAGCAGTTCTTC

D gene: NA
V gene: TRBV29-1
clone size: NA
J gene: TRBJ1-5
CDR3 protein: CSVVGGQGPQHF
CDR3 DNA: TGCAGCGTTGTCGGGGGGCAGGGACCCCAGCATTTT

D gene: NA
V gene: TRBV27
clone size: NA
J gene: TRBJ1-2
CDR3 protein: CASSSSPGVYGYTF
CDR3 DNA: TGTGCCAGCAGTTCCTCCCCAGGGGTCTATGGCTACACCTTC

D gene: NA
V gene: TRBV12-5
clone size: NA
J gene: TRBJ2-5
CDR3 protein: CASGTRETQYF
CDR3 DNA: TGTGCTAGTGGGACTAGGGAGACCCAGTACTTC

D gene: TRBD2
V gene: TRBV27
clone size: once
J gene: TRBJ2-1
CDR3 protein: CASSLNGPGAASGRGGFF
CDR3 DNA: TGTGCCAGCAGCCTTAACGGCCCAGGGGCGGCTAGCGGGAGGGGTGGGTTCTTC

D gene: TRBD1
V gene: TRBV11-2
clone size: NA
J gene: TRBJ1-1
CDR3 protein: CASTTPRGLGDTEAFF
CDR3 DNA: TGTGCCAGCACCACCCCAAGGGGGCTGGGGGACACTGAAGCTTTCTTT

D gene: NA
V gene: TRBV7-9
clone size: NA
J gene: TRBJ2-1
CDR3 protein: CASGPRRGTATFSYNEQFF
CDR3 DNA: TGTGCCAGCGGCCCACGCCGGGGGACCGCCACATTCTCCTACAATGAGCAGTTCTTC

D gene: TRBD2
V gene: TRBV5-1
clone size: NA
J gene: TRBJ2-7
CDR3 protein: CASTPSGSHEQYF
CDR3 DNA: TGCGCCAGCACCCCCAGCGGGAGCCACGAGCAGTACTTC

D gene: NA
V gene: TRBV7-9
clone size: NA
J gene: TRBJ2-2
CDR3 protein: CASTAPRGYATGELFF
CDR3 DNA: TGTGCCAGCACCGCGCCCCGGGGGTACGCCACCGGGGAGCTGTTTTTT

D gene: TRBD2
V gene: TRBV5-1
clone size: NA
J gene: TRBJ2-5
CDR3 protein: CASSEGLADAETQYF
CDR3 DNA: TGCGCCAGCAGCGAGGGACTAGCCGATGCGGAGACCCAGTACTTC

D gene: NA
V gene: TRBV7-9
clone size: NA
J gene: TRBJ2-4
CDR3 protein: CASSLEVGGIQYF
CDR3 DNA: TGTGCCAGCAGCTTAGAGGTGGGGGGCATTCAGTACTTC

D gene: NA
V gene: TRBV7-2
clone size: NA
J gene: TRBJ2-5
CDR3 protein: CASSSRDGGRRETQYF
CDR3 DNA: TGTGCCAGCAGCTCGAGGGACGGGGGGCGAAGAGAGACCCAGTACTTC

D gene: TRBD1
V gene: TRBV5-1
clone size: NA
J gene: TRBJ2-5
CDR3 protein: CASSLAWQGALGDPVRTQYF
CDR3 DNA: TGCGCCAGCAGCTTGGCCTGGCAGGGGGCGCTCGGAGACCCAGTACGAACCCAGTACTTC

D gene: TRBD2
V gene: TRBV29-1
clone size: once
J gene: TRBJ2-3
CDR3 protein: CSVLGTSGKDTQYF
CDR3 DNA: TGCAGCGTTCTCGGGACTAGCGGGAAGGATACGCAGTATTTT

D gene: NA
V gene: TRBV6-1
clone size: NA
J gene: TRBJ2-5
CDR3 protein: CATSGYQETQYF
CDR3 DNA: TGTGCCACCTCGGGATACCAAGAGACCCAGTACTTC

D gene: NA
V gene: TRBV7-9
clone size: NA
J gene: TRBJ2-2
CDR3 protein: CASSSTGNTGELFF
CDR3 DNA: TGTGCCAGCAGCTCAACAGGGAACACCGGGGAGCTGTTTTTT

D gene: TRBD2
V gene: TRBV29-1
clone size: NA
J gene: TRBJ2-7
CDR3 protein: CSVRASDSGRAWDEQYF
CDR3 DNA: TGCAGCGTGAGGGCCTCGGATAGCGGGAGGGCCTGGGACGAGCAGTACTTC

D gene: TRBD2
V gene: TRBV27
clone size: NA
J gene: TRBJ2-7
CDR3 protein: CASSLSGGHEQYF
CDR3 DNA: TGTGCCAGCAGTTTAAGCGGGGGCCACGAGCAGTACTTC

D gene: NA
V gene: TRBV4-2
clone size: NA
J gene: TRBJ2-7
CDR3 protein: CASSQGQGGSYEQYF
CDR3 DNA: TGTGCCAGCAGCCAAGGGCAGGGGGGATCCTACGAGCAGTACTTC

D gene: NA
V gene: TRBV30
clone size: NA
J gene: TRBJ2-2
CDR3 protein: CAWTRTGELFF
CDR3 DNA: TGTGCCTGGACCCGGACTGGGGAGCTGTTTTTT

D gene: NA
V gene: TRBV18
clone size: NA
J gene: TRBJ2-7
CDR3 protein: CASSPEGNEQYF
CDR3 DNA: TGTGCCAGCTCACCCGAGGGAAACGAGCAGTACTTC

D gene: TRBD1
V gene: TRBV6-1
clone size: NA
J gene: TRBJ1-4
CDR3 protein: CASSEGTGEGNEKLFF
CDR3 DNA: TGTGCCAGCAGTGAGGGGACAGGGGAGGGTAATGAAAAACTGTTTTTT

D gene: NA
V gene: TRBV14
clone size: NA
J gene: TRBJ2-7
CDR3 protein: CASSLKTGAYEQYF
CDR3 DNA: TGTGCCAGCAGCCTTAAGACAGGCGCCTACGAGCAGTACTTC

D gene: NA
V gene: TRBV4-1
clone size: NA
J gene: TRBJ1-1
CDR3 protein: CASWGGSNTEAFF
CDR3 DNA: TGCGCCAGCTGGGGGGGCTCGAACACTGAAGCTTTCTTT

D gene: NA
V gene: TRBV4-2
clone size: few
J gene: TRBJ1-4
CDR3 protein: CASSQDHGAGGEKLFF
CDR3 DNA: TGTGCCAGCAGCCAAGATCATGGGGCGGGGGGCGAAAAACTGTTTTTT

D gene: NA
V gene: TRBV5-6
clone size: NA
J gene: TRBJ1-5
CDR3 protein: CASSYSPHGRVEQPQHF
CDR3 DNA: TGTGCCAGCAGCTACTCCCCACACGGGAGGGTGGAACAGCCCCAGCATTTT

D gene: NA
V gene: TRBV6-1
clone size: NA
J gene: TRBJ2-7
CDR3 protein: CASSGGGAAYEQYF
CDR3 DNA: TGTGCCAGCAGTGGAGGGGGGGCTGCCTACGAGCAGTACTTC

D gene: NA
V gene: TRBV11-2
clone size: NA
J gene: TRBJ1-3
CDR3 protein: CASSSDLLTGNTIYF
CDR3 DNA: TGTGCCAGCAGCTCCGATCTCCTTACAGGAAACACCATATATTTT

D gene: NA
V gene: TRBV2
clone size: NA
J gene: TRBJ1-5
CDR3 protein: CASSGLSAINQPQHF
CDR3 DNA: TGTGCCAGCAGTGGACTCAGCGCGATAAATCAGCCCCAGCATTTT